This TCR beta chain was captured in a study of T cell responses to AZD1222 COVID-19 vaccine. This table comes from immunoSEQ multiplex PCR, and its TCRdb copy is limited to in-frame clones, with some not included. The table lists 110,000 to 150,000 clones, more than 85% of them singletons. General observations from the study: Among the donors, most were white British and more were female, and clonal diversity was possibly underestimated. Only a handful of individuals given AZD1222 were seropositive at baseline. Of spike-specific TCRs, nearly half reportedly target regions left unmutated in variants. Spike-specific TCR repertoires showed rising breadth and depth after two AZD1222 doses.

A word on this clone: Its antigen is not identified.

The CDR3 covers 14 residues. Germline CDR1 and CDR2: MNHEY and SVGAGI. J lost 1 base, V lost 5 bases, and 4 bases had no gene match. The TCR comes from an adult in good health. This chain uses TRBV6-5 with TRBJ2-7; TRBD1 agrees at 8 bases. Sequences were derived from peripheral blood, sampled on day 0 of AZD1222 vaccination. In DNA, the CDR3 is TGTGCCAGCAGTCCCACAGGGGGGTCCTACGAGCAGTACTTC. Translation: CASSPTGGSYEQYF.